These T cell receptor beta chains were read from a single sample in a study of T-cell memory formation after mild COVID-19. TCRdb re-derived calls from the 5' RACE reads in MiXCR, one entry per CDR3 protein. The top ten clones hold approximately 3.3% of a sample with roughly 200,000 distinct CDR3 sequences, over 9% of them seen once. Sequencing used PBMCs or a T cell subset sorted from them (not recorded which). Receptors were obtained from a man younger than 35 who had mild COVID-19 (a few samples of this study predate the infection). Cell type and time point are not known. Each CDR3 is given with its conserved first and last residue. The order of the fields is D gene, clone size, J gene, V gene, CDR3 protein, CDR3 DNA. A D gene is named only where the DNA matches it firmly. Rows may omit the clone size; those that give it use once, few, many or a size class.

d_call: TRBD1
clone_size: few
j_call: TRBJ2-5
v_call: TRBV20-1
cdr3_aa: CSARRQGLGETQYF
cdr3_nt: TGCAGTGCTAGGAGACAGGGCTTGGGGGAGACCCAGTACTTC

d_call: -
clone_size: -
j_call: TRBJ2-3
v_call: TRBV7-2
cdr3_aa: CASSFPVGGQDTQYF
cdr3_nt: TGTGCCAGCAGCTTTCCGGTGGGGGGGCAAGATACGCAGTATTTT

d_call: -
clone_size: many
j_call: TRBJ2-3
v_call: TRBV10-3
cdr3_aa: CAITPGSSTDTQYF
cdr3_nt: TGTGCCATCACCCCTGGTAGTAGCACAGATACGCAGTATTTT

d_call: -
clone_size: few
j_call: TRBJ1-3
v_call: TRBV20-1
cdr3_aa: CSAPRGLSGNTIYF
cdr3_nt: TGCAGTGCCCCCAGGGGTCTCTCTGGAAACACCATATATTTT

d_call: -
clone_size: many
j_call: TRBJ2-3
v_call: TRBV12-3/TRBV12-4
cdr3_aa: CASSLAGVADTQYF
cdr3_nt: TGTGCCAGCAGTTTAGCGGGGGTCGCAGATACGCAGTATTTT

d_call: -
clone_size: -
j_call: TRBJ1-1
v_call: TRBV19
cdr3_aa: CASSRTGAGQRTFF
cdr3_nt: TGTGCCAGTAGTCGAACCGGGGCAGGACAACGTACTTTCTTT

d_call: -
clone_size: -
j_call: TRBJ2-3
v_call: TRBV6-5
cdr3_aa: CASSQRLISTDTQYF
cdr3_nt: TGTGCCAGCAGTCAAAGACTGATTAGCACAGATACGCAGTATTTT

d_call: -
clone_size: few
j_call: TRBJ2-1
v_call: TRBV7-2
cdr3_aa: CASSLSPMAEQFF
cdr3_nt: TGTGCCAGCAGCTTATCCCCTATGGCGGAGCAGTTCTTC

d_call: -
clone_size: -
j_call: TRBJ1-2
v_call: TRBV7-3
cdr3_aa: CATRDYGYTF
cdr3_nt: TGTGCCACCAGGGACTATGGCTACACCTTC

d_call: TRBD2
clone_size: many
j_call: TRBJ2-3
v_call: TRBV15
cdr3_aa: CATSRGLADSTDTQYF
cdr3_nt: TGTGCCACCAGCAGAGGACTAGCGGATAGCACAGATACGCAGTATTTT

d_call: TRBD1
clone_size: -
j_call: TRBJ2-5
v_call: TRBV12-3/TRBV12-4
cdr3_aa: CASSFRRGRSETQYF
cdr3_nt: TGTGCCAGCAGTTTCCGCAGGGGGCGATCGGAGACCCAGTACTTC

d_call: -
clone_size: -
j_call: TRBJ2-5
v_call: TRBV28
cdr3_aa: CASSSETQYF
cdr3_nt: TGTGCCAGCAGTTCCGAGACCCAGTACTTC

d_call: -
clone_size: -
j_call: TRBJ1-2
v_call: TRBV7-2
cdr3_aa: CASSSRATGGDRGCTF
cdr3_nt: TGTGCCAGCAGCTCTCGGGCGACAGGCGGGGATAGGGGGTGCACCTTC

d_call: TRBD1
clone_size: few
j_call: TRBJ2-3
v_call: TRBV28
cdr3_aa: CASSSAGTDTDTQYF
cdr3_nt: TGTGCCAGCAGTTCTGCCGGGACAGACACAGATACGCAGTATTTT

d_call: -
clone_size: many
j_call: TRBJ1-2
v_call: TRBV7-9
cdr3_aa: CASIPTGSYGYTF
cdr3_nt: TGTGCCAGCATCCCCACAGGGTCCTATGGCTACACCTTC

d_call: -
clone_size: many
j_call: TRBJ2-5
v_call: TRBV10-3
cdr3_aa: CAIRYQETQYF
cdr3_nt: TGTGCCATCAGGTACCAAGAGACCCAGTACTTC

d_call: -
clone_size: -
j_call: TRBJ1-1
v_call: TRBV18
cdr3_aa: CASSAGVGEAFF
cdr3_nt: TGTGCCAGCTCCGCGGGGGTGGGTGAAGCTTTCTTT